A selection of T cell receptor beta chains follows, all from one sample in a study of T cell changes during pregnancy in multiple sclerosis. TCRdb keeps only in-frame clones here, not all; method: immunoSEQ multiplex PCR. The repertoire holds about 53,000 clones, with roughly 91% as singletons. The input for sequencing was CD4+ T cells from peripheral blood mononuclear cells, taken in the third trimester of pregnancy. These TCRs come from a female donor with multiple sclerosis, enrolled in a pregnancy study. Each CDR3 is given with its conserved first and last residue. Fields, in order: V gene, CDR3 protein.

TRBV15	CATSMTGANYGYTF
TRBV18	CASSPLGTSGGQYNEQFF
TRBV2	CASTTGEGLNTEAFF
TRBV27	CASSPRGSGTGELFF
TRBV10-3	CAHSGQIGVNTEAFF
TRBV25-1	CASSEYVASGTTDTQYF
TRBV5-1	CASSLAGTGWNNEQFF
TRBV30	CAWSLSPRINTQYF
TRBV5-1	CASSSDGQPNTEAFF
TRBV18	CASSPPAREVGETQYF
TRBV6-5	CASSEQGKKDYEQYF
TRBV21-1	CASSKWRQPCSYEQYF
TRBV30	CAWSGITEEKLFF
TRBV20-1	CSATPLEPLHF
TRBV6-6	CASSYPGRGADTQYF
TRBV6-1	CATRGGINIQYF